These 18 T cell receptor beta chains came from one sample sequenced in a study of OX40 agonist ivuxolimab in advanced cancers. Here immunoSEQ multiplex PCR was the method, and the copy in TCRdb shows in-frame clones only, minus some. The table shows roughly 99,000 clones, with 91% occurring only once. The sequencing used CD4+ or CD8+ T cells sorted from blood, collected in a trial of the OX40 agonist ivuxolimab. The receptors here all came from an adult with an advanced solid tumor such as melanoma, head and neck, liver or kidney cancer.

The CDR3 nucleotides are TGTGCCAGCAGCTTAGAAGGGGTAGGAAGCAATCAGCCCCAGCATTTT. Its protein is CASSLEGVGSNQPQHF. The chain joins TRBV7-2 to TRBJ1-5, with TRBD1 as a possible D gene (5 bases). Trimming took 1 base from V and 1 from J, leaving 11 bases between them. This CDR3 has 16 amino acids. In germline, CDR1 is SGHTA, CDR2 FQGNSA.

The rearrangement uses TRBV28 and TRBJ1-2, with D tentatively TRBD1 (5 bases). The CDR3 totals 14 residues. Germline V gives CDR1 MDHEN, CDR2 SYDVKM. V lost 3 bases and J lost 3, with 11 bases in between. The CDR3 bases are TGTGCCAGCAGTTTCATGGGGGATGACTATGGCTACACCTTC. Protein: CASSFMGDDYGYTF.

The chain has TRBV6-5 and TRBJ2-1; D is ambiguous. The ends were cut back, 6 bases at V and 3 bases at J, with 15 bases in the middle. The germline V gene encodes CDR1 MNHEY and CDR2 SVGAGI. This CDR3 contains 15 residues. CDR3 coding DNA: TGTGCCAGCAGCTTAGTTGGTGGCATCTACAATGAGCAGTTCTTC. This gives the protein CASSLVGGIYNEQFF.

The chain carries TRBV7-3 and TRBJ2-3; the match to TRBD2 covers 11 bases. V gave up 5 bases and J gave up 5 bases; unmatched junction bases: 3. The germline V gene has CDR1 SGHTA and CDR2 FQGTGA. The CDR3 runs to 14 residues. The CDR3 here is CASSAGLAGDTQYF. The DNA of the CDR3 is TGTGCCAGCAGCGCCGGACTAGCGGGAGATACGCAGTATTTT.

J is TRBJ1-1 and V is TRBV7-2; tentative D call: TRBD1 (6 bases). CDR3 length equals 14 residues. Germline V CDR1 and CDR2: SGHTA, FQGNSA. V dropped 1 base and J dropped 0 bases, with 6 bases sitting between them. CDR3 protein: CASSLGQVNTEAFF. DNA of the CDR3: TGTGCCAGCAGCTTAGGACAGGTGAACACTGAAGCTTTCTTT.

This sequence joins TRBV28 and TRBJ2-5, with D unresolved. Germline values: CDR1 MDHEN, CDR2 SYDVKM. The V end lost 2 bases, the J end lost 0 bases, and 7 bases lay between the germline ends. The CDR3 covers 14 residues. The CDR3: CASSLDGYQETQYF. In DNA form, the CDR3 reads TGTGCCAGCAGTTTAGACGGATACCAAGAGACCCAGTACTTC.

The chain uses TRBV27 and TRBJ1-2; D remains ambiguous. Trimming cost V 4 bases and J 4 bases, with 7 bases left between them. CDR1 is MNHEY, CDR2 SMNVEV, per germline (reference sequence). The CDR3 length is 12 residues. This chain's CDR3 is CASSSSPYGYTF. The CDR3 nucleotides read TGTGCCAGCAGTTCCTCCCCCTATGGCTACACCTTC.

The chain recombines TRBV5-1 with TRBJ2-5; 10 bases are shared with TRBD2. The DNA end is a closer match to TRBJ2-7, so the J assignment may be wrong. CDR1 SGHRS and CDR2 YFSETQ come from the germline V gene. This CDR3 spans 16 amino acids. CDR3 in DNA: TGCGCCAGCAGCCCGGCCGGGGCTAGCGGGAGAGACGAGCAGTACTTC. This gives the protein CASSPAGASGRDEQYF.

This chain joins TRBV28 and TRBJ1-4; no firm D call. The CDR3 loop spans 15 amino acids. V was clipped by 4 bases and J by 3 bases, with 12 bases between them. Germline CDR1 reads MDHEN; CDR2 reads SYDVKM. The CDR3 protein is CASSSAAAANEKLFF. In DNA form, the CDR3 reads TGTGCCAGCAGTTCGGCAGCTGCAGCTAATGAAAAACTGTTTTTT.

The rearrangement joins TRBV28 to TRBJ1-4; D not resolved. This CDR3 region has 13 residues. The germline V gene encodes CDR1 MDHEN and CDR2 SYDVKM. Trimming took off 11 bases at V and 7 bases at J, with 17 bases between the two ends. The CDR3 DNA sequence: TGTGCCGCCCATGGAGGGCGTGGTGAAAAACTGTTTTTT. Amino acids: CAAHGGRGEKLFF.

The chain uses TRBV27 and TRBJ2-7; 7 bases map to TRBD1. The CDR3 runs 14 residues. V lost 5 bases, J lost 6 bases, and 10 bases stayed unmatched. Germline lookup yields CDR1 MNHEY and CDR2 SMNVEV (reference sequence). In nucleotides, the CDR3 is TGTGCCAGCAGTCTAAAGGGACAGCGGCTCGAGCAGTACTTC. Translation gives CASSLKGQRLEQYF.

This sequence joins TRBV10-3 and TRBJ1-6; TRBD1 aligns across 7 bases. The CDR3 spans 13 residues. Germline CDR1 ENHRY, CDR2 SYGVKD. Germline trimming cut 10 bases from V and 8 bases from J; bases unmatched to any gene: 8. CDR3 sequence reads: CATAQGVDSPLHF. The DNA of the CDR3 is TGTGCCACGGCCCAGGGGGTTGATTCACCCCTCCACTTT.

The chain uses TRBV19 and TRBJ2-2; TRBD2 matches at 10 bases. The junction had 13 bases not matched to a gene; V was cut back by 3 bases and J by 6 bases. Germline V CDR1 and CDR2: LNHDA, SQIVND (reference sequence). CDR3 size: 18 residues. The CDR3 spells CASSIYFPSGSVSGELFF. CDR3 coding DNA: TGTGCCAGTAGTATTTACTTCCCTAGCGGGAGTGTGTCCGGGGAGCTGTTTTTT.

The gene calls are TRBV9 and TRBJ1-1, with D uncertain. Germline V lookup: CDR1 SGDLS, CDR2 YYNGEE. Trimming took 4 bases from V and 4 from J, leaving 11 bases between them. The CDR3 contains 13 residues. The CDR3: CASSPPRGTEAFF. As DNA, the CDR3 is TGTGCCAGCAGCCCCCCACGGGGCACTGAAGCTTTCTTT. The full variable domain, its missing parts supplied by reference TRBV9 and TRBJ1-1, is DSGVTQTPKHLITATGQRVTLRCSPRSGDLSVYWYQQSLDQGLQFLIQYYNGEERAKGNILERFSAQQFPDLHSELNLSSLELGDSALYFCASSPPRGTEAFFGQGTRLTVV.

This chain joins TRBV6-1 and TRBJ1-1; D unclear. Looked up from germline, CDR1 is MNHNS and CDR2 is SASEGT. V was trimmed by 2 bases and J by 1 base, leaving 8 bases between them. The CDR3 runs to 14 residues. Here the CDR3 reads CASSESWGNTEAFF. CDR3 nucleotide sequence: TGTGCCAGCAGTGAATCATGGGGGAACACTGAAGCTTTCTTT.

This chain joins TRBV9 and TRBJ2-3; D not certain. V lost 0 bases and J 4 bases, leaving 6 bases between the germline ends. This CDR3 spans 13 amino acids. Germline V gene lookup returns CDR1 SGDLS and CDR2 YYNGEE. The CDR3 protein is CASSVDLPDTQYF. The CDR3 nucleotides are TGTGCCAGCAGCGTAGACCTCCCAGATACGCAGTATTTT.

The rearrangement links TRBV18 to TRBJ2-7; a possible D gene is TRBD1 (6 bases). The CDR3 has 16 residues. Germline values: CDR1 KGHSH, CDR2 LQKENI. Trimming pared 5 bases from V and 4 bases from J, leaving 21 bases between. The CDR3 sequence is CASSEYTGTRDYEQYF. CDR3 sequence (DNA): TGTGCCAGCTCAGAATACACCGGGACAAGAGATTACGAGCAGTACTTC.

This rearrangement joins TRBV7-9 to TRBJ1-1; 9 bases are a match to TRBD1. This CDR3 spans 14 amino acids. Germline trimming cut 1 base from V and 8 bases from J; bases unmatched to any gene: 5. CDR1 and CDR2 (germline): SEHNR, FQNEAQ (reference sequence). The CDR3 is CASSLGQGETEAFF. DNA of the CDR3: TGTGCCAGCAGCTTAGGACAGGGGGAAACAGAAGCTTTCTTT. Filled out from reference TRBV7-9 and TRBJ1-1, the complete variable domain reads DTGVSQNPRHKITKRGQNVTFRCDPISEHNRLYWYRQTLGQGPEFLTYFQNEAQLEKSRLLSDRFSAERPKGSFSTLEIQRTEQGDSAMYLCASSLGQGETEAFFGQGTRLTVV.